The T cell receptor (beta chain) described here comes from a study of T-cell memory formation after mild COVID-19. Study-wide points: Second-wave clones reaching peak frequency on day 37 lacked confirmed SARS-CoV-2 specificity. The study found balanced CD4/CD8 in clones contracting day 15 to 85 and a CD4+ lean in later expanders. CD4+ clones that contracted lay mainly in CM and EM; CD8+ ones lay in EMRA.

The CDR3 covers 15 residues. V shed 6 bases, J shed 7 bases, and the junction held 8 bases outside the gene matches. CDR1 and CDR2 (germline): SGHVS, FQNEAQ. This clonotype was recorded a few times. Its antigen remains unknown. One entry per CDR3 protein results from TCRdb running MiXCR on the 5' RACE reads. The table shows around 200,000 distinct CDR3 sequences, with around a fifth occurring only once. The sequencing sample was made of PBMCs or a T cell subset sorted from them (not recorded which). V gene TRBV7-8 combines with J gene TRBJ2-3; 12 positions agree with TRBD2. This sequence was found in an adult woman who had mild COVID-19 (a few samples of this study predate the infection). Cell type and time point are not known. DNA of the CDR3: TGTGCCAGCAGGCTAGCGGGGGGGGCCCTCAATACGCAGTATTTT. Residues: CASRLAGGALNTQYF.